Following are 5 T cell receptor beta chains from one sample sequenced in a study of cytomegalovirus exposure and HLA in healthy donors. Researchers ran the PCR with 60 Vbeta and 13 Jbeta primers. TCRdb's copy holds only in-frame clones and misses some; the assay was immunoSEQ multiplex PCR. The table has 200,000 to 300,000 clones, 75% to 85% seen once; the top ten hold roughly 7.4%. What was sequenced was PBMCs. Receptors originate from a woman aged 55 to 70 in good health and CMV-seropositive.

The rearrangement uses TRBV7-8 and TRBJ2-7, with 8 bases that match TRBD1. Trimming at V came to 8 bases and at J to 1 base, leaving 4 bases not matched to a gene. The CDR3 runs 13 residues. The germline CDR1 and CDR2 sequences are SGHVS and FQNEAQ. This CDR3 reads CASRGTGSYEQYF. The CDR3 DNA sequence: TGTGCCAGCCGTGGGACAGGTTCCTACGAGCAGTACTTC.

The CDR3 reads CASSPRQWNEKLFF. For the CDR3, the DNA is TGTGCCAGCTCACCACGACAGTGGAATGAAAAACTGTTTTTT. The J gene is TRBJ1-4, the V gene TRBV18; possible D gene TRBD1, 5 bases. The CDR3 extends over 14 amino acids. Germline V gives CDR1 KGHSH, CDR2 LQKENI. The V end was cut by 1 base, the J end by 5 bases, with 8 bases between.

The chain uses TRBV5-4 and TRBJ2-2; TRBD1 aligns across 10 bases. V was clipped by 6 bases and J by 5 bases; unmatched bases: 10. The CDR3 extends over 16 amino acids. Germline-derived CDR1 and CDR2 are SGHNT and YYREEE (reference sequence). CDR3 in amino acids: CASTQMTGGITGELFF. DNA for the CDR3: TGTGCCAGCACCCAGATGACAGGGGGCATTACCGGGGAGCTGTTTTTT.

V is TRBV5-6 and J is TRBJ2-3, with D possibly TRBD2 on 5 matching bases. Per the germline V gene, CDR1 is SGHDT and CDR2 is YYEEEE. This CDR3 is 15 amino acids long. The germline V and J ends were trimmed by 4 bases and 3 bases, with 15 bases remaining between them. CDR3 sequence reads: CASSLGLSGTDTQYF. Written as DNA, the CDR3 is TGTGCCAGCAGCCTCGGACTCTCAGGAACAGATACGCAGTATTTT.

CDR3 in DNA: TGTGCCAGCAGTGAAGGGCTAGCGGCCCACCGGGATACGCAGTATTTT. Translation gives CASSEGLAAHRDTQYF. The V call is TRBV2, the J call TRBJ2-3; 7 nucleotides line up with TRBD2. V trimming: 1 base; J trimming: 6 bases; junction bases outside the gene matches: 10. This CDR3 region has 16 residues. CDR1 and CDR2 (germline): SNHLY, FYNNEI.